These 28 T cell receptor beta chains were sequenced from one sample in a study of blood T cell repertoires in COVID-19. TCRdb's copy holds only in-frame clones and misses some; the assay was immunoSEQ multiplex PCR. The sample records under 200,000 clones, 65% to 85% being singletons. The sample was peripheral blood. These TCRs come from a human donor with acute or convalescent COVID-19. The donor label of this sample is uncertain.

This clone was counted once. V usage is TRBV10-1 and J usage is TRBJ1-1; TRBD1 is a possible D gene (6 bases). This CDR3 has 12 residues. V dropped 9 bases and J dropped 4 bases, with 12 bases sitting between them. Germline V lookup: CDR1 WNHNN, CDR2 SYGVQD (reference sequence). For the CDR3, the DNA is TGCGCCAGTCGACGACAGGTCACTGAAGCTTTCTTT. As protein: CASRRQVTEAFF.

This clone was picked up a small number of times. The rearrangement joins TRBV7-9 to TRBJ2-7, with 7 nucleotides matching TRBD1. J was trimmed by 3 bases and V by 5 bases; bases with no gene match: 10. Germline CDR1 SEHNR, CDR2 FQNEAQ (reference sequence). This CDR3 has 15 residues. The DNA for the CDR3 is TGTGCCAGCAGCGCAGTGGGACAGATCGACTACGAGCAGTACTTC. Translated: CASSAVGQIDYEQYF.

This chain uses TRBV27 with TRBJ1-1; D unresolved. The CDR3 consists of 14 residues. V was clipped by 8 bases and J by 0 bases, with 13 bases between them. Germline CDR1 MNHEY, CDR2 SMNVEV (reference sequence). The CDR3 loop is CASGFGGLNTEAFF. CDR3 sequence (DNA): TGTGCCAGCGGCTTCGGAGGCCTGAACACTGAAGCTTTCTTT.

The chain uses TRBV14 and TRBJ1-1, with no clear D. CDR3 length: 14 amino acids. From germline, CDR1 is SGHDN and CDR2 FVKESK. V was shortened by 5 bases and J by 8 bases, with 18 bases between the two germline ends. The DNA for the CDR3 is TGTGCCAGCAGCAACCTAGGAGCACCAACAGAAGCTTTCTTT. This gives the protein CASSNLGAPTEAFF.

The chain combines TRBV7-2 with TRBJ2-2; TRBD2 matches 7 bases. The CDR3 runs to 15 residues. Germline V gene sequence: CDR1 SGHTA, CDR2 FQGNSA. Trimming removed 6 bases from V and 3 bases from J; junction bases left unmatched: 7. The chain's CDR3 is CASSPSGADTGELFF. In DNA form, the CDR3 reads TGTGCCAGCAGTCCTAGCGGAGCGGACACCGGGGAGCTGTTTTTT.

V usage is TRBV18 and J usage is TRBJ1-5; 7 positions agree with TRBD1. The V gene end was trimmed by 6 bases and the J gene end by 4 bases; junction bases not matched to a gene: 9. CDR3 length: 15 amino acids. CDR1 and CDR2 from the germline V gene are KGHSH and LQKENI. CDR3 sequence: CASSQTGSGNQPQHF. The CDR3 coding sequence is TGTGCCAGCTCCCAGACAGGGAGTGGTAATCAGCCCCAGCATTTT.

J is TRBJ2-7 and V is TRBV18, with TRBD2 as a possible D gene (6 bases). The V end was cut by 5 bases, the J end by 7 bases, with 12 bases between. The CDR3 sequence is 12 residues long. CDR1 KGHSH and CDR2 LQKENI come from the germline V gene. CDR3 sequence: CASSSSAGEQYF. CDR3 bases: TGTGCCAGCTCATCCAGTGCGGGGGAGCAGTACTTC.

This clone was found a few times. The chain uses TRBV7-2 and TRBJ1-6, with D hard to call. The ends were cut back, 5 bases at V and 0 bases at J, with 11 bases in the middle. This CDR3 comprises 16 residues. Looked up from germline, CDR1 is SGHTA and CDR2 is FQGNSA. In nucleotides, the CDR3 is TGTGCCAGCAGCCCTCTCCCGAGCTCCTATAATTCACCCCTCCACTTT. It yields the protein CASSPLPSSYNSPLHF.

CDR3 region: CASSQNEKLFF. The CDR3 DNA reads as TGTGCCAGCAGTCAAAATGAAAAACTGTTTTTT. This chain connects TRBV28 to TRBJ1-4; D is undetermined. V was cut by 5 bases and J by 5 bases, with 3 bases left in between. Germline V gene data show CDR1 as MDHEN and CDR2 as SYDVKM. The CDR3 has 11 amino acids.

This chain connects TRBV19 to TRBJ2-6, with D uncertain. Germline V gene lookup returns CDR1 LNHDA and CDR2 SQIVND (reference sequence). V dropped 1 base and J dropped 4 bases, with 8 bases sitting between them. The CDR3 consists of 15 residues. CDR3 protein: CASSIAAGGANVLTF. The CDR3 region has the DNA TGTGCCAGTAGTATAGCCGCCGGGGGGGCCAACGTCCTGACTTTC.

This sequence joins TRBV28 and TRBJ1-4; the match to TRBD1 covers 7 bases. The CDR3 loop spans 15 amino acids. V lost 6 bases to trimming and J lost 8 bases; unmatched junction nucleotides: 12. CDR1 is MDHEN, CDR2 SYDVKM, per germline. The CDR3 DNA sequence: TGTGCCAGCAGCGCTCTACAGGGGCTTGAGGAAAAACTGTTTTTT. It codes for CASSALQGLEEKLFF.

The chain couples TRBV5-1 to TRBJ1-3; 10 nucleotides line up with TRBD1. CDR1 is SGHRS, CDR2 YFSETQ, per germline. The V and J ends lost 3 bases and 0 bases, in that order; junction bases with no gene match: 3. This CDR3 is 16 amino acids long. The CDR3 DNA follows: TGCGCCAGCAGCTCGACAGGGGGCGCCTCTGGAAACACCATATATTTT. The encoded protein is CASSSTGGASGNTIYF.

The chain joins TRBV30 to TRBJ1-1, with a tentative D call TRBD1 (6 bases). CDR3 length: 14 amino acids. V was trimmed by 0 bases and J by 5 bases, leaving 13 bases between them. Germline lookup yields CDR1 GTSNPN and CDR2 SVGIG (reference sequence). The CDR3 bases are TGTGCCTGGAGTGTAGCGGGGGCAGGTACTGAAGCTTTCTTT. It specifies CAWSVAGAGTEAFF.

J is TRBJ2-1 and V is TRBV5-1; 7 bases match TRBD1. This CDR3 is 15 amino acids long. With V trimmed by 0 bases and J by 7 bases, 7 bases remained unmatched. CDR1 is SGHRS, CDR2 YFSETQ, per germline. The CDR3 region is CASSLEGQGENEQFF. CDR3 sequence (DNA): TGCGCCAGCAGCTTGGAGGGGCAGGGGGAGAATGAGCAGTTCTTC.

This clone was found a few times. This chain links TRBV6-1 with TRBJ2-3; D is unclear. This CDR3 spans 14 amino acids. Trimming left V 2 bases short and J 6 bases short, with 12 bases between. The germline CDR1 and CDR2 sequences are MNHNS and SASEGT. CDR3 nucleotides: TGTGCCAGCAGTGAACCCGCGAGGTCGGATACGCAGTATTTT. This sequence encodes CASSEPARSDTQYF.

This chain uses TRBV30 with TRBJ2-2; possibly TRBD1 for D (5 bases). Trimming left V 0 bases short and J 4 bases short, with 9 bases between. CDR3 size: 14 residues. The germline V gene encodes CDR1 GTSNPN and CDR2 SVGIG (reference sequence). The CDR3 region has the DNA TGTGCCTGGAGTGTACCAGGGATCACCGGGGAGCTGTTTTTT. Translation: CAWSVPGITGELFF.

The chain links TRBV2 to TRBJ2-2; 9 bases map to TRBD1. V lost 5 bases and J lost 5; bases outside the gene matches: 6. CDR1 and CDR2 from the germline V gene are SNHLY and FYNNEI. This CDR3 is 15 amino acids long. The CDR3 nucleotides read TGTGCCAGCAGTCGACAGGGGGTGGAGACCGGGGAGCTGTTTTTT. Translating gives CASSRQGVETGELFF.

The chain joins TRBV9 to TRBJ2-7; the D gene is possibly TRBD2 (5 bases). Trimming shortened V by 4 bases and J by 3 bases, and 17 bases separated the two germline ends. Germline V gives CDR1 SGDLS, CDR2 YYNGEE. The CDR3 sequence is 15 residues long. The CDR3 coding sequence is TGTGCCAGCAGCCTAACGGCCGCTGGAGGCTACGAGCAGTACTTC. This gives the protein CASSLTAAGGYEQYF.

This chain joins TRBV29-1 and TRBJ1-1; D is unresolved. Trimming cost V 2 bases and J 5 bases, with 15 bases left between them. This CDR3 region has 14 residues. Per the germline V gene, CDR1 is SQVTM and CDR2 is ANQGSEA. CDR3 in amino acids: CSVESWASKTEAFF. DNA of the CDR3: TGCAGCGTTGAAAGTTGGGCTTCGAAAACTGAAGCTTTCTTT.

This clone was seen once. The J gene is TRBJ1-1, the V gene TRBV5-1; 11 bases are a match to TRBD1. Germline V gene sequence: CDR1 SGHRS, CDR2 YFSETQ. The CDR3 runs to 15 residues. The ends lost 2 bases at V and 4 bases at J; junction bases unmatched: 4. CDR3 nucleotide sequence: TGCGCCAGCAGCTTCACCGGGACAGGGGGCACTGAAGCTTTCTTT. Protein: CASSFTGTGGTEAFF.

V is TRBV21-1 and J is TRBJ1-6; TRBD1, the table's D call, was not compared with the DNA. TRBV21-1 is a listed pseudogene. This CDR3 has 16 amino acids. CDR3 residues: CASSKATRRYNSPLHF. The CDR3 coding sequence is TGTGCCAGCAGCAAAGCGACACGGCGATATAATTCACCCCTCCACTTT.

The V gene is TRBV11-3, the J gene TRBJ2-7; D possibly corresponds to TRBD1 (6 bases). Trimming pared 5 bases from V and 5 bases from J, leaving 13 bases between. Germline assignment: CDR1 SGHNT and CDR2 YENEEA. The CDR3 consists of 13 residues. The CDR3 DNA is TGTGCCAGCAGCAAAACAGGGTTCCACGAGCAGTACTTC. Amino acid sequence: CASSKTGFHEQYF.

The CDR3 DNA is TGCAGCGTAGCCGACAATATCAGGGAGCTGTTTTTT. Translation gives CSVADNIRELFF. The genes are TRBV29-1 and TRBJ2-2, with D unresolved. There are 12 residues in the CDR3. V shed 6 bases and J shed 9 bases, with 14 bases lying between them. CDR1 is SQVTM and CDR2 is ANQGSEA in the germline V gene.

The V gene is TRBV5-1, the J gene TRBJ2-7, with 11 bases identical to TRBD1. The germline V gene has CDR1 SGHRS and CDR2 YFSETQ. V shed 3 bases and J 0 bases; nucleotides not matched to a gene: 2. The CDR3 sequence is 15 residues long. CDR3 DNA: TGCGCCAGCAGCTGGACAGGGGGCGCCTCCTACGAGCAGTACTTC. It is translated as CASSWTGGASYEQYF. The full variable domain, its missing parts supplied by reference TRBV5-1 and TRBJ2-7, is KAGVTQTPRYLIKTRGQQVTLSCSPISGHRSVSWYQQTPGQGLQFLFEYFSETQRNKGNFPGRFSGRQFSNSRSEMNVSTLELGDSALYLCASSWTGGASYEQYFGPGTRLTVT.

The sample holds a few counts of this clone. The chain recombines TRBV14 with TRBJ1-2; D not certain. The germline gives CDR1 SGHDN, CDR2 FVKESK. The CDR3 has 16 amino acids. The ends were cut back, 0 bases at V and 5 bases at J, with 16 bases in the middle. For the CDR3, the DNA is TGTGCCAGCAGCCAAGATAGGAACGTGGGAGGATATGGCTACACCTTC. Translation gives CASSQDRNVGGYGYTF.

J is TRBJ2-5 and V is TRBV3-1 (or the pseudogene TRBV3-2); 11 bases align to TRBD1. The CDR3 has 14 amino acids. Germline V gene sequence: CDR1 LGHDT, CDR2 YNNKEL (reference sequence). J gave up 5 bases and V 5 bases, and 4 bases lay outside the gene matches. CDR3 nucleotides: TGTGCCAGCAGCGCCGGGACAGGGGGGGAGACCCAGTACTTC. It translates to CASSAGTGGETQYF.

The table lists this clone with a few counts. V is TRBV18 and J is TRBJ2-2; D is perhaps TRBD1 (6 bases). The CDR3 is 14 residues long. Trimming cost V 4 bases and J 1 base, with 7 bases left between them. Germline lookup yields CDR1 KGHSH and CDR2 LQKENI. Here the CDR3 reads CASSQTGNTGELFF. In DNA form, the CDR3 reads TGTGCCAGCTCACAGACAGGGAACACCGGGGAGCTGTTTTTT.

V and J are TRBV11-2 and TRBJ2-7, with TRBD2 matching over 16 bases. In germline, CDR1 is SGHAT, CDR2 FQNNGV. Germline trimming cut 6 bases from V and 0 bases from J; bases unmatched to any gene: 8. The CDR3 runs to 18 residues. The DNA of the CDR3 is TGTGCCAGCAGTGTCGGGACTAGCGGGGGGGGAAGCTCCTACGAGCAGTACTTC. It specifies CASSVGTSGGGSSYEQYF. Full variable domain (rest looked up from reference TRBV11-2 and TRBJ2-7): EAGVAQSPRYKIIEKRQSVAFWCNPISGHATLYWYQQILGQGPKLLIQFQNNGVVDDSQLPKDRFSAERLKGVDSTLKIQPAKLEDSAVYLCASSVGTSGGGSSYEQYFGPGTRLTVT.